The rows below give T cell receptor beta chains drawn from one sample of a study of blood T cell repertoires in COVID-19. Clones were read by immunoSEQ multiplex PCR, and TCRdb kept only the in-frame ones, dropping some. Here the sample spans under 150,000 clones, roughly 88% being singletons. Sequencing was carried out using peripheral blood. These receptors all come from a woman in her seventies who had recovered from COVID-19. CDR3s include the opening cysteine and the closing phenylalanine or tryptophan. D genes are given only for firm matches. Part of the rows lack a size; the others show once, few, many or a class for expanded clones.

V	size	D	J	CDR3	DNA
TRBV28	.	TRBD2	TRBJ2-7	CASSFASGGNEQYF	TGTGCCAGCAGTTTTGCTAGCGGGGGCAACGAGCAGTACTTC
TRBV9	.	TRBD2	TRBJ2-3	CASSVAGGLAGLTDTQYF	TGTGCCAGCAGCGTAGCGGGGGGACTAGCGGGACTGACAGATACGCAGTATTTT
TRBV7-3	.	.	TRBJ2-3	CASSVRLLDTQYF	TGTGCCAGCAGCGTACGACTATTAGATACGCAGTATTTT
TRBV7-2	.	.	TRBJ1-2	CASSLDGTNYGYTF	TGTGCCAGCAGCTTAGACGGTACTAACTATGGCTACACCTTC
TRBV6-2/TRBV6-3	.	.	TRBJ2-1	CASSYFWRAADNEQFF	TGTGCCAGCAGTTACTTCTGGAGGGCAGCGGACAATGAGCAGTTCTTC
TRBV19	.	.	TRBJ2-5	CASSRTPAGETQYF	TGTGCCAGTAGCCGGACCCCGGCGGGGGAGACCCAGTACTTC
TRBV6-5	.	TRBD1	TRBJ1-5	CASSYVAGGTQPQHF	TGTGCCAGCAGTTACGTGGCAGGGGGAACTCAGCCCCAGCATTTT
TRBV4-3	.	TRBD1	TRBJ1-2	CASSLGTGDFGYTF	TGCGCCAGCAGCCTCGGGACAGGGGACTTTGGCTACACCTTC
TRBV19	once	TRBD1	TRBJ2-4	CASSVTGAGIQYF	TGTGCCAGTAGTGTGACAGGGGCTGGCATTCAGTACTTC
TRBV10-3	once	TRBD2	TRBJ2-3	CAISDPGLAGTTDTQYF	TGTGCCATCAGTGACCCGGGACTAGCGGGTACCACAGATACGCAGTATTTT
TRBV7-6	many	TRBD2	TRBJ2-2	CASSPYSGGGTGELFF	TGTGCCAGCAGCCCTTATAGCGGGGGAGGAACCGGGGAGCTGTTTTTT
TRBV5-4	.	TRBD1	TRBJ2-2	CASSPPRQGDTGELFF	TGTGCCAGCAGCCCGCCTCGACAGGGGGACACCGGGGAGCTGTTTTTT
TRBV7-2	.	.	TRBJ1-1	CASSFRVNTEAFF	TGTGCCAGCAGCTTCCGGGTGAACACTGAAGCTTTCTTT
TRBV27	.	.	TRBJ1-5	CASSLLQGTEPQHF	TGTGCCAGCAGTTTACTACAGGGTACCGAGCCCCAGCATTTT
TRBV4-2	.	TRBD1	TRBJ2-7	CASSPRDRAYEQYF	TGTGCCAGCAGCCCCCGGGACAGGGCCTACGAGCAGTACTTC
TRBV28	.	TRBD2	TRBJ2-2	CASSSGGVGPGELFF	TGTGCCAGCAGTTCGGGGGGAGTGGGGCCCGGGGAGCTGTTTTTT
TRBV3-1/TRBV3-2	.	TRBD1	TRBJ1-4	CASSPLGGQGYEKLFF	TGTGCCAGCAGCCCTCTTGGGGGACAGGGGTATGAAAAACTGTTTTTT
TRBV7-2	.	TRBD2	TRBJ2-1	CASIYGGLAGYNEQFF	TGTGCCAGCATCTATGGTGGGCTAGCGGGCTACAATGAGCAGTTCTTC
TRBV12-3/TRBV12-4	.	.	TRBJ2-2	CASSSPGELFF	TGTGCCAGCAGTTCCCCTGGGGAGCTGTTTTTT
TRBV7-3	once	TRBD2	TRBJ2-7	CASSLTSGGSGEQYF	TGTGCCAGCAGCTTAACGTCTGGCGGGAGCGGTGAGCAGTACTTC
TRBV7-2	.	.	TRBJ2-7	CASSLALRGYEQYF	TGTGCCAGCAGCTTAGCGCTCCGGGGCTACGAGCAGTACTTC
TRBV3-1/TRBV3-2	.	TRBD2	TRBJ2-3	CASSQHTEASGNQNF	TGTGCCAGCAGCCAACACACTGAGGCTAGCGGGAACCAGAATTTT
TRBV28	.	.	TRBJ2-3	CASIGQGSTDTQYF	TGTGCCAGCATCGGGCAGGGAAGCACAGATACGCAGTATTTT
TRBV6-2/TRBV6-3	few	.	TRBJ1-2	CASSWAGDGYGYTF	TGTGCCAGCAGTTGGGCAGGGGATGGCTATGGCTACACCTTC
TRBV7-3	.	TRBD1	TRBJ2-3	CASSLTGVLDTQYF	TGTGCCAGCAGCTTGACAGGGGTCTTAGATACGCAGTATTTT
TRBV10-3	.	.	TRBJ2-4	CAISESLGPVAKNIQYF	TGTGCCATCAGTGAGTCGCTGGGGCCGGTAGCCAAAAACATTCAGTACTTC
TRBV6-4	.	TRBD2	TRBJ2-1	CASSDSAGVAYNEQFF	TGTGCCAGCAGTGACTCAGCGGGAGTGGCCTACAATGAGCAGTTCTTC
TRBV7-2	.	TRBD1	TRBJ2-5	CASSTPRGGQGIETQYF	TGTGCCAGCAGCACGCCCCGAGGGGGACAGGGTATTGAGACCCAGTACTTC
TRBV5-3	few	TRBD2	TRBJ2-7	CARSLSGGNEQYF	TGTGCCAGAAGCCTCAGCGGGGGGAACGAGCAGTACTTC
TRBV19	.	.	TRBJ1-2	CASSLRSYGYTF	TGTGCCAGTAGTTTGCGTTCTTATGGCTACACCTTC
TRBV24-1	.	.	TRBJ1-2	CATSAPGGIGYTF	TGTGCCACCAGTGCCCCCGGGGGGATTGGCTACACCTTC
TRBV7-8	.	TRBD1	TRBJ1-5	CASSFDRGGNQPQHF	TGTGCCAGCAGCTTTGACAGGGGTGGCAATCAGCCCCAGCATTTT
TRBV7-3	.	TRBD2	TRBJ2-2	CASSLTSGSNTGELFF	TGTGCCAGCAGCTTAACTAGCGGGAGTAACACCGGGGAGCTGTTTTTT
TRBV28	.	TRBD1	TRBJ2-7	CASSSRGQSSYEQYF	TGTGCCAGCAGTTCCAGGGGGCAAAGCTCCTACGAGCAGTACTTC
TRBV11-2	.	TRBD2	TRBJ2-5	CASSYTAGGGETQYF	TGTGCCAGCAGTTACACAGCGGGAGGGGGGGAGACCCAGTACTTC
TRBV11-2	.	TRBD1	TRBJ2-1	CASSVQGQGAYNEQFF	TGTGCCAGCAGCGTCCAGGGACAGGGGGCCTACAATGAGCAGTTCTTC
TRBV6-5	.	.	TRBJ1-6	CASSYSSQGHSPLHF	TGTGCCAGCAGTTACTCGAGTCAGGGTCATTCACCCCTCCACTTT
TRBV7-3	.	.	TRBJ2-3	CASSLGPEEDTQYF	TGTGCCAGCAGCTTAGGCCCAGAGGAAGATACGCAGTATTTT
TRBV6-5	.	.	TRBJ2-7	CASSYSEGGAYEQYF	TGTGCCAGCAGTTACTCGGAGGGAGGTGCCTACGAGCAGTACTTC
TRBV7-6	.	.	TRBJ2-1	CASSPGLAGYNEQFF	TGTGCCAGCAGCCCGGGACTCGCGGGCTACAATGAGCAGTTCTTC
TRBV3-1/TRBV3-2	.	TRBD2	TRBJ2-1	CASSQPMTPSGGSYNEQFF	TGTGCCAGCAGCCAACCGATGACTCCTAGCGGGGGCTCCTACAATGAGCAGTTCTTC
TRBV5-1	.	.	TRBJ1-3	CASSPDTGPNTIYF	TGCGCCAGCAGCCCGGATACAGGGCCCAACACCATATATTTT
TRBV5-1	.	.	TRBJ2-5	CASSPDLQETQYF	TGCGCCAGCAGCCCGGACTTACAAGAGACCCAGTACTTC
TRBV7-9	.	.	TRBJ1-2	CASSLGSGHSYGYTF	TGTGCCAGCAGCTTAGGTTCGGGACACTCCTATGGCTACACCTTC